The subject of this entry is one T cell receptor (beta chain). Its antigen is unidentified. The data belong to a study of T cell repertoires in cytomegalovirus infection. Across the study: Well-studied HLA-B-restricted epitopes and recently identified HLA-C-restricted epitopes of CMV were both used in the study. Evidence of both CMV infection and a matching HLA type came from public TCR beta signatures.

Germline CDR1 and CDR2: MGHRA and YSYEKL. V lost 6 bases, J lost 4 bases, and 10 bases stayed unmatched. This CDR3 comprises 17 residues. General observations from the study: Carriage of CMV together with the relevant HLA was identifiable through cumulative public TCR beta family frequency.

MiXCR was run by TCRdb on the reads, yielding one entry per CDR3 protein. This table has about 770,000 distinct CDR3 sequences, almost 30% appearing once. The sequence was obtained from a human donor in good health (CMV status not recorded). Some clones in this sample may be carry-over from other donors' samples. This sample comprised cultured CD8+ T cells from PBMCs, obtained from culture after CMV antigen stimulation. This chain joins TRBV4-1 and TRBJ2-7, with 15 bases fitting TRBD2. The CDR3 DNA reads as TGCGCCAGCAGTGAAAGAAGGACTAGCGGGGGGGCTTACGAGCAGTACTTC. Encoded protein: CASSERRTSGGAYEQYF.